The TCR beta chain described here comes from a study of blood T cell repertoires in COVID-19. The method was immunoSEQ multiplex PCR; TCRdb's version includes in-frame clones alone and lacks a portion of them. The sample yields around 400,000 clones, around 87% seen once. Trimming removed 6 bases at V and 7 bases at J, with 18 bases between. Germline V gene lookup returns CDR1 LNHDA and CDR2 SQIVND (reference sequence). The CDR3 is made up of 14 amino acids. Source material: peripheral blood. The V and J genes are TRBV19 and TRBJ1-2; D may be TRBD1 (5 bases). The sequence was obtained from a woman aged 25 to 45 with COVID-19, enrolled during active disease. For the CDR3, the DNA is TGTGCCAGTAGATCCAATGACCACGGGGGTGGCTACACCTTC. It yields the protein CASRSNDHGGGYTF.